Presented here are 28 T cell receptor beta chains from one specimen sequenced in a study of OX40 agonist ivuxolimab in advanced cancers. TCRdb's copy holds only in-frame clones and misses some; the assay was immunoSEQ multiplex PCR. This table has 35,000 to 40,000 clones, about 80% appearing once. The sample in question was CD4+ or CD8+ T cells sorted from blood, obtained in a trial of the OX40 agonist ivuxolimab. These receptors all stem from an adult with an advanced solid tumor such as melanoma, head and neck, liver or kidney cancer.

The rearrangement joins TRBV28 to TRBJ2-5, with TRBD1 matching over 12 bases. Trimming at V came to 6 bases and at J to 5 bases, leaving 10 bases not matched to a gene. This CDR3 comprises 16 residues. The germline V gene has CDR1 MDHEN and CDR2 SYDVKM. The CDR3 sequence is CASRGSGTGGAETQYF. CDR3 bases: TGTGCCAGCAGGGGATCCGGGACAGGGGGCGCGGAGACCCAGTACTTC.

This sequence joins TRBV7-3 and TRBJ2-3, with 7 nucleotides matching TRBD2. Germline CDR1 is SGHTA and CDR2 is FQGTGA. Losses at the gene ends were 3 bases for V and 4 bases for J; bases not matched to a gene: 4. The CDR3 extends over 14 amino acids. CDR3 in DNA: TGTGCCAGCAGCTTTGGACTAGGGGCAGATACGCAGTATTTT. Translating it yields CASSFGLGADTQYF.

This sequence joins TRBV9 and TRBJ2-1; possible D gene TRBD2, 5 bases. The germline V gene has CDR1 SGDLS and CDR2 YYNGEE. The CDR3 covers 15 residues. V was clipped by 0 bases and J by 0 bases, with 7 bases between them. The CDR3 coding sequence is TGTGCCAGCAGCGTAGCCGGGAACTCCTACAATGAGCAGTTCTTC. Translation: CASSVAGNSYNEQFF.

The rearrangement uses TRBV5-1 and TRBJ1-1; TRBD1 might be the D (5 bases). Trimming pared 4 bases from V and 1 base from J, leaving 8 bases between. Germline values: CDR1 SGHRS, CDR2 YFSETQ. The CDR3 is made up of 13 amino acids. CDR3 coding DNA: TGCGCCAGCAGCGTGACAGAGAACACTGAAGCTTTCTTT. It encodes CASSVTENTEAFF.

CDR3: CASSYSFLEGSEQYF. In nucleotides, the CDR3 is TGTGCCAGCAGTTACTCGTTTCTGGAGGGATCCGAGCAGTACTTC. V gene TRBV6-5 combines with J gene TRBJ2-7, with TRBD2 as a possible D gene (6 bases). CDR1 and CDR2 from the germline V gene are MNHEY and SVGAGI. The CDR3 length is 15 residues. The V end was cut by 0 bases, the J end by 6 bases, with 15 bases between.

The chain links TRBV12-5 to TRBJ2-1; D is possibly TRBD2 (5 bases). CDR1 and CDR2 from the germline V gene are LGHNT and FRNRAP. Trimming cost V 1 base and J 5 bases, with 12 bases left between them. The CDR3 runs to 15 residues. DNA of the CDR3: TGTGCTAGTGGTTTGGGGGGAGCAAGGAACAATGAGCAGTTCTTC. Protein sequence: CASGLGGARNNEQFF.

This chain uses TRBV19 with TRBJ1-4; the D is unclear. This CDR3 region has 15 residues. Germline V gene data show CDR1 as LNHDA and CDR2 as SQIVND (reference sequence). The V gene lost 6 bases and the J gene lost 0 bases, with 11 bases spanning the gap. CDR3: CASRRQSATNEKLFF. The CDR3 nucleotides are TGTGCCAGTAGACGGCAGAGTGCAACTAATGAAAAACTGTTTTTT.

The chain employs TRBV2 and TRBJ2-3; perhaps TRBD1 as D (6 bases). Germline-derived CDR1 and CDR2 are SNHLY and FYNNEI. The germline V and J ends were trimmed by 6 bases and 1 base, with 17 bases remaining between them. The CDR3 spans 16 residues. DNA of the CDR3: TGTGCCAGCAGGTCCTTGGGCAGGGGTCGCACAGATACGCAGTATTTT. Encoded protein: CASRSLGRGRTDTQYF.

The chain employs TRBV6-1 and TRBJ2-7; no clear D. Germline values: CDR1 MNHNS, CDR2 SASEGT. The CDR3 extends over 15 amino acids. V was shortened by 1 base and J by 0 bases, with 10 bases between the two germline ends. The CDR3 nucleotides read TGTGCCAGCAGTGAAGGCCCGTTTCCCTCCTACGAGCAGTACTTC. It codes for CASSEGPFPSYEQYF.

The rearrangement uses TRBV11-2 and TRBJ2-5; possibly TRBD1 for D (6 bases). Germline V gene sequence: CDR1 SGHAT, CDR2 FQNNGV. CDR3 length: 13 amino acids. Between the trimmed V and J ends, which lost 5 bases and 5 bases, there was a span of 12 bases. CDR3 nucleotides: TGTGCCAGCAGCGGATCAGGGGTTGAGACCCAGTACTTC. Amino acid sequence: CASSGSGVETQYF.

The genes are TRBV30 and TRBJ2-2, with 8 bases aligning to TRBD1. The CDR3 consists of 15 residues. The germline V gene encodes CDR1 GTSNPN and CDR2 SVGIG (reference sequence). V trimming: 3 bases; J trimming: 4 bases; junction bases outside the gene matches: 7. CDR3 DNA sequence: TGTGCCTGGAGCCCCGGACAGGGACTCACCGGGGAGCTGTTTTTT. It is translated as CAWSPGQGLTGELFF.

This clone was seen once. V and J are TRBV7-9 and TRBJ2-6; 12 nucleotides match TRBD2. The trim removed 5 bases at V and 0 bases at J, leaving 5 bases unmatched. The V gene's germline CDR1 is SEHNR and CDR2 FQNEAQ (reference sequence). This CDR3 has 18 amino acids. This CDR3 reads CASSPGLAGLSGANVLTF. CDR3 nucleotides: TGTGCCAGCAGCCCTGGACTAGCGGGGCTCTCTGGGGCCAACGTCCTGACTTTC.

This clone was recorded once. The chain is built from TRBV6-1 and TRBJ2-7; D assignment may be TRBD1 or TRBD2 (5 bases each). The germline gives CDR1 MNHNS, CDR2 SASEGT. The V and J ends lost 10 bases and 0 bases respectively, with 13 bases between them. There are 13 residues in the CDR3. The CDR3 bases are TGTGCCACCGAACGGGACGGCTCCTACGAGCAGTACTTC. Its protein is CATERDGSYEQYF.

The rearrangement joins TRBV18 to TRBJ1-1; D remains unclear. This CDR3 has 15 residues. V was clipped by 1 base and J by 4 bases, with 13 bases between them. CDR1 KGHSH and CDR2 LQKENI come from the germline V gene. The DNA for the CDR3 is TGTGCCAGCTCACCACAGATGGGAAGTGGCACTGAAGCTTTCTTT. This encodes CASSPQMGSGTEAFF.

The chain uses TRBV15 and TRBJ2-7, with 7 nucleotides matching TRBD1. There are 16 residues in the CDR3. V trimming: 3 bases; J trimming: 1 base; junction bases outside the gene matches: 9. Germline V gene lookup returns CDR1 LNHNV and CDR2 YYDKDF (reference sequence). CDR3 sequence reads: CATSSFRDSLSYEQYF. Here the CDR3 DNA reads TGTGCCACCAGCAGTTTTAGGGACAGCCTTTCCTACGAGCAGTACTTC. The full variable domain, its missing parts supplied by reference TRBV15 and TRBJ2-7, is DAMVIQNPRYQVTQFGKPVTLSCSQTLNHNVMYWYQQKSSQAPKLLFHYYDKDFNNEADTPDNFQSRRPNTSFCFLDIRSPGLGDTAMYLCATSSFRDSLSYEQYFGPGTRLTVT.

This clone was found a few times. V usage is TRBV7-9 and J usage is TRBJ2-1, with a possible D match to TRBD2 (6 bases). The ends were cut back, 10 bases at V and 4 bases at J, with 14 bases in the middle. CDR1 is SEHNR, CDR2 FQNEAQ, per germline (reference sequence). The CDR3 has 13 residues. This CDR3 reads CAIHSGLYNEQFF. The CDR3 DNA reads TGTGCCATCCATAGCGGACTGTACAATGAGCAGTTCTTC. Looking up the rest from reference TRBV7-9 and TRBJ2-1 gives the full variable domain: DTGVSQNPRHKITKRGQNVTFRCDPISEHNRLYWYRQTLGQGPEFLTYFQNEAQLEKSRLLSDRFSAERPKGSFSTLEIQRTEQGDSAMYLCAIHSGLYNEQFFGPGTRLTVL.

This clone has only one observation. The genes are TRBV2 and TRBJ2-6, with 8 bases identical to TRBD2. V shed 7 bases and J 4 bases; nucleotides not matched to a gene: 3. The CDR3 totals 14 residues. CDR1 and CDR2 (germline): SNHLY, FYNNEI. The CDR3 DNA reads as TGTGCCAGCATGCGGGAGGCGGGGGCCAACGTCCTGACTTTC. Residues: CASMREAGANVLTF.

The chain has TRBV28 and TRBJ1-5; D is perhaps TRBD1 (5 bases). The CDR3 sequence is 15 residues long. CDR1 and CDR2 (germline): MDHEN, SYDVKM. V lost 3 bases to trimming and J lost 2 bases, with 11 bases between them. The CDR3 DNA reads TGTGCCAGCAGTTTCGGGGGGTTGGGCAATCAGCCCCAGCATTTT. This encodes CASSFGGLGNQPQHF.

This clone was seen a single time. V is TRBV9 and J is TRBJ2-2; either TRBD1 or TRBD2 may fit D (5 bases each). Germline values: CDR1 SGDLS, CDR2 YYNGEE. This CDR3 comprises 15 residues. The V and J ends lost 6 bases and 4 bases respectively, with 16 bases between them. CDR3 sequence (DNA): TGTGCCAGCACACCGGGACCCCGTGTCACCGGGGAGCTGTTTTTT. This sequence encodes CASTPGPRVTGELFF.

V is TRBV5-1 and J is TRBJ2-7, with 7 nucleotides matching TRBD2. Per the germline V gene, CDR1 is SGHRS and CDR2 is YFSETQ. The CDR3 spans 13 residues. The trim removed 4 bases at V and 0 bases at J, leaving 1 base unmatched. The CDR3 coding sequence is TGCGCCAGCAGCGTAGCGGGCTCCTACGAGCAGTACTTC. Translating gives CASSVAGSYEQYF.

The J gene is TRBJ2-1, the V gene TRBV7-9; D remains ambiguous. Trimming took off 5 bases at V and 10 bases at J, with 12 bases between the two ends. The CDR3 runs to 12 residues. Looked up from germline, CDR1 is SEHNR and CDR2 is FQNEAQ (reference sequence). The CDR3 DNA sequence: TGTGCCAGCAGCCCCCGAAGCAAAGAGCAGTTCTTC. Its translation: CASSPRSKEQFF.

This clone appeared once. This chain uses TRBV6-1 with TRBJ1-1; no reliable D call. CDR1 and CDR2 from the germline V gene are MNHNS and SASEGT. V was pared by 2 bases and J by 6 bases, with 4 bases between. The CDR3 extends over 11 amino acids. This CDR3 reads CASSEYAEAFF. The CDR3 coding sequence is TGTGCCAGCAGTGAATACGCTGAAGCTTTCTTT.

The V gene is TRBV27, the J gene TRBJ2-7, with TRBD1 matching over 9 bases. There are 15 residues in the CDR3. V lost 4 bases, J lost 2 bases, and 6 bases stayed unmatched. Looked up from germline, CDR1 is MNHEY and CDR2 is SMNVEV (reference sequence). The CDR3 region has the DNA TGTGCCAGCAGTTCGCCCGGGACAGGGCCCTACGAGCAGTACTTC. Its protein is CASSSPGTGPYEQYF.

V is TRBV6-6 and J is TRBJ1-2; D gene unclear. Trimming left V 10 bases short and J 8 bases short, with 23 bases between. In germline, CDR1 is MNHNY, CDR2 SVGAGI (reference sequence). The CDR3 has 14 amino acids. CDR3 amino acids: CATHLGEGFGGYTF. The CDR3 DNA reads as TGTGCCACCCACCTCGGGGAGGGTTTCGGGGGCTACACCTTC.

The chain combines TRBV18 with TRBJ2-7, with D hard to call. This CDR3 is 13 amino acids long. The germline CDR1 and CDR2 sequences are KGHSH and LQKENI. V lost 3 bases and J lost 5, with 11 bases in between. The CDR3, as DNA: TGTGCCAGCTCACCGTCCCTCAGGCACGAGCAGTACTTC. It encodes CASSPSLRHEQYF. Full variable domain (outside the CDR3, taken from reference TRBV18 and TRBJ2-7): NAGVMQNPRHLVRRRGQEARLRCSPMKGHSHVYWYRQLPEEGLKFMVYLQKENIIDESGMPKERFSAEFPKEGPSILRIQQVVRGDSAAYFCASSPSLRHEQYFGPGTRLTVT.

This clone was counted a few times. This chain joins TRBV28 and TRBJ1-1; D might be TRBD1 (5 bases). This CDR3 region has 15 residues. Per the germline V gene, CDR1 is MDHEN and CDR2 is SYDVKM. Trimming left V 6 bases short and J 1 base short, with 15 bases between. The CDR3: CASSAGGHPNTEAFF. CDR3 coding DNA: TGTGCCAGCAGCGCGGGCGGACACCCGAACACTGAAGCTTTCTTT.

This chain joins TRBV30 and TRBJ1-2; no clear D gene. Trimming pared 1 base from V and 8 bases from J, leaving 17 bases between. Germline CDR1 GTSNPN, CDR2 SVGIG (reference sequence). The CDR3 has 14 residues. DNA for the CDR3: TGTGCCTGGAGTGCGGGGAGTCGCTCGATCGGCTACACCTTC. Its protein product is CAWSAGSRSIGYTF.

The chain is built from TRBV20-1 and TRBJ2-1, with D possibly TRBD2 on 5 matching bases. The germline gives CDR1 DFQATT, CDR2 SNEGSKA (reference sequence). The CDR3 covers 11 residues. The germline V and J ends were trimmed by 4 bases and 9 bases, with 10 bases remaining between them. Here the CDR3 DNA reads TGCAGTGCTAACCCCGGAGGTGAGCAGTTCTTC. It specifies CSANPGGEQFF.